These T cell receptor beta chains were read from a single sample in a study of blood T cell repertoires in COVID-19. The table came from immunoSEQ multiplex PCR; TCRdb's copy has only in-frame clones and leaves some out. Among around 300,000 clones listed, around 86% were seen once. The sequencing sample was made of PBMCs or T cells enriched from blood (not recorded which). The receptors originated from a young woman who had recovered from COVID-19. The CDR3 runs from the conserved cysteine through the conserved F or W. Fields, in order: V gene, D gene, clone size, J gene, CDR3 DNA, CDR3 protein. A D gene is named only where the DNA matches it firmly. Part of the rows lack a size; the others show once, few, many or a class for expanded clones.

v_gene: TRBV11-3; d_gene: TRBD2; abundance: -; j_gene: TRBJ2-3; CDR3nt: TGTGCCAGCAGCTGGGGCGGGGGGCAATGGGATACGCAGTATTTT; CDR3aa: CASSWGGGQWDTQYF
v_gene: TRBV11-2; d_gene: TRBD1; abundance: -; j_gene: TRBJ2-1; CDR3nt: TGTGCCAGCAGTCAACAGGGGGCCGATGAGCAGTTCTTC; CDR3aa: CASSQQGADEQFF
v_gene: TRBV28; d_gene: -; abundance: -; j_gene: TRBJ1-1; CDR3nt: TGTGCCAGCAGCAGGGGTAGGGCAGCTTTCTTT; CDR3aa: CASSRGRAAFF
v_gene: TRBV29-1; d_gene: -; abundance: -; j_gene: TRBJ2-7; CDR3nt: TGCAGCGCGATCCGGGGGAGGAACCACGAGCAGTACTTC; CDR3aa: CSAIRGRNHEQYF
v_gene: TRBV7-9; d_gene: TRBD1; abundance: -; j_gene: TRBJ1-4; CDR3nt: TGTGCCAGCAGCGTCGCGACAGGGGATAATGAAAAACTGTTTTTT; CDR3aa: CASSVATGDNEKLFF
v_gene: TRBV6-6; d_gene: TRBD1; abundance: -; j_gene: TRBJ1-2; CDR3nt: TGTGCCAGCAGTCCCGGGACAGGGTGGGGCTACACCTTC; CDR3aa: CASSPGTGWGYTF
v_gene: TRBV27; d_gene: -; abundance: -; j_gene: TRBJ2-4; CDR3nt: TGTGCCAGCAGTTTCAGTAGGGGCATTCAGTACTTC; CDR3aa: CASSFSRGIQYF
v_gene: TRBV9; d_gene: TRBD2; abundance: once; j_gene: TRBJ2-5; CDR3nt: TGTGCCAGCAGCGTAGGTAGCGGGGGGGCATTTGGCCAAGAGACCCAGTACTTC; CDR3aa: CASSVGSGGAFGQETQYF
v_gene: TRBV4-1; d_gene: -; abundance: -; j_gene: TRBJ1-1; CDR3nt: TGCGCCAGCAGCCAATCTCAGTTGGTCAGGGTTGCTGAAGCTTTCTTT; CDR3aa: CASSQSQLVRVAEAFF
v_gene: TRBV29-1; d_gene: -; abundance: -; j_gene: TRBJ2-2; CDR3nt: TGCAGCGGAAGACTTCGTGGGGAGCTGTTTTTT; CDR3aa: CSGRLRGELFF
v_gene: TRBV18; d_gene: TRBD1; abundance: -; j_gene: TRBJ1-3; CDR3nt: TGTGCCAGCTCACCGACAGGGGGCGAACCTGGAAACACCATATATTTT; CDR3aa: CASSPTGGEPGNTIYF
v_gene: TRBV11-3; d_gene: -; abundance: -; j_gene: TRBJ2-1; CDR3nt: TGTGCCAGCAGCTTAGGGCGATCGAGCGATGAGCAGTTCTTC; CDR3aa: CASSLGRSSDEQFF
v_gene: TRBV5-1; d_gene: TRBD1; abundance: -; j_gene: TRBJ2-2; CDR3nt: TGCGCCAGCAGCTGGGACAGCCACACCGGGGAGCTGTTTTTT; CDR3aa: CASSWDSHTGELFF
v_gene: TRBV7-6; d_gene: TRBD2; abundance: -; j_gene: TRBJ2-1; CDR3nt: TGTGCCAGCAGCTCTAGCGGGAGGGTGATGGGTGAGCAGTTCTTC; CDR3aa: CASSSSGRVMGEQFF
v_gene: TRBV9; d_gene: TRBD1; abundance: -; j_gene: TRBJ1-3; CDR3nt: TGTGCCAGCAGCGTAGGGAGGACCGGGACAGGGGGGAACACCATATATTTT; CDR3aa: CASSVGRTGTGGNTIYF
v_gene: TRBV19; d_gene: -; abundance: -; j_gene: TRBJ1-1; CDR3nt: TGTGCCAGTAGTACCATCCAGGGCCGCACTGAAGCTTTCTTT; CDR3aa: CASSTIQGRTEAFF
v_gene: TRBV24-1; d_gene: -; abundance: -; j_gene: TRBJ2-1; CDR3nt: TGTGCCACCAGTGATCCAGGTGGTAAGTTCTTC; CDR3aa: CATSDPGGKFF
v_gene: TRBV27; d_gene: -; abundance: -; j_gene: TRBJ2-7; CDR3nt: TGTGCCAGCAGTTTTGTGTGGGCGCCGCCCTACGAGCAGTACTTC; CDR3aa: CASSFVWAPPYEQYF
v_gene: TRBV6-5; d_gene: -; abundance: -; j_gene: TRBJ1-1; CDR3nt: TGTGCCAGCAGCAGGGACACTGAAGCTTTCTTT; CDR3aa: CASSRDTEAFF